The 20 T cell receptor beta chains below all came from one sample that was sequenced in a study of OX40 agonist ivuxolimab in advanced cancers. Clones were sequenced by immunoSEQ multiplex PCR, and TCRdb holds only the in-frame ones, with some missing. Of some 20,000 clones in the sample, roughly 78% were seen once. This specimen consisted of CD4+ or CD8+ T cells sorted from blood, obtained in a trial of the OX40 agonist ivuxolimab. The receptors shown here come from an adult with an advanced solid tumor such as melanoma, head and neck, liver or kidney cancer.

The chain joins TRBV9 to TRBJ1-4; D call uncertain. V lost 4 bases to trimming and J lost 4 bases, with 11 bases between them. This CDR3 comprises 14 residues. The germline V gene has CDR1 SGDLS and CDR2 YYNGEE. The CDR3 here is CASSPPMNNEKLFF. In DNA form, the CDR3 reads TGTGCCAGCAGCCCTCCGATGAATAATGAAAAACTGTTTTTT.

J is TRBJ1-1 and V is TRBV9; the match to TRBD1 covers 9 bases. The CDR3 extends over 15 amino acids. Looked up from germline, CDR1 is SGDLS and CDR2 is YYNGEE. V gave up 0 bases and J gave up 5 bases; unmatched junction bases: 5. The CDR3 DNA reads TGTGCCAGCAGCGTAGCCGGGACAGGGAGGACTGAAGCTTTCTTT. Translation: CASSVAGTGRTEAFF.

The genes are TRBV28 and TRBJ1-1; D unclear. Germline loops: CDR1 MDHEN, CDR2 SYDVKM. The CDR3 is made up of 14 amino acids. The V end was cut by 6 bases, the J end by 4 bases, with 15 bases between. The CDR3 DNA reads as TGTGCCAGCAGCATATTACCCGGCGGCACTGAAGCTTTCTTT. It is translated as CASSILPGGTEAFF. Supplemented by reference TRBV28 and TRBJ1-1, the full variable domain reads DVKVTQSSRYLVKRTGEKVFLECVQDMDHENMFWYRQDPGLGLRLIYFSYDVKMKEKGDIPEGYSVSREKKERFSLILESASTNQTSMYLCASSILPGGTEAFFGQGTRLTVV.

The chain carries TRBV30 and TRBJ1-2; no clear D gene. This CDR3 contains 12 residues. Germline loops: CDR1 GTSNPN, CDR2 SVGIG (reference sequence). The V and J ends lost 5 bases and 1 base respectively, with 8 bases between them. The CDR3 bases are TGTGCCTGGGCCGGACTTAACTATGGCTACACCTTC. This encodes CAWAGLNYGYTF. The variable domain in full, completed from reference TRBV30 and TRBJ1-2, reads SQTIHQWPATLVQPVGSPLSLECTVEGTSNPNLYWYRQAAGRGLQLLFYSVGIGQISSEVPQNLSASRPQDRQFILSSKKLLLSDSGFYLCAWAGLNYGYTFGSGTRLTVV.

The chain joins TRBV4-1 to TRBJ2-7; D possibly corresponds to TRBD1 (7 bases). The germline V gene encodes CDR1 MGHRA and CDR2 YSYEKL. V was trimmed by 3 bases and J by 5 bases, leaving 17 bases between them. The CDR3 is 15 residues long. The CDR3 nucleotides read TGCGCCAGCAGCCAGAGGGGAGGACAGGACCACGAGCAGTACTTC. This encodes CASSQRGGQDHEQYF.

The chain recombines TRBV7-8 with TRBJ2-6; TRBD1 might be the D (6 bases). The germline V gene has CDR1 SGHVS and CDR2 FQNEAQ. This CDR3 spans 15 amino acids. The V and J ends lost 6 bases and 0 bases respectively, with 9 bases between them. Written as DNA, the CDR3 is TGTGCCAGCAGTACGGACAGCTCTGGGGCCAACGTCCTGACTTTC. This encodes CASSTDSSGANVLTF.

CDR3: CASSASGGWNYGYTF. The CDR3 bases are TGTGCCAGCAGCGCCTCAGGGGGGTGGAACTATGGCTACACCTTC. The V gene is TRBV11-2, the J gene TRBJ1-2; TRBD1 matches at 7 bases. The CDR3 runs to 15 residues. Germline V gene data show CDR1 as SGHAT and CDR2 as FQNNGV. V shed 5 bases, J shed 2 bases, and the junction held 8 bases outside the gene matches.

The rearrangement uses TRBV6-5 and TRBJ2-7; 11 bases align to TRBD1. The length of the CDR3 is 14 residues. Germline-derived CDR1 and CDR2 are MNHEY and SVGAGI. The V gene end was trimmed by 2 bases and the J gene end by 3 bases; junction bases not matched to a gene: 0. The CDR3 protein is CASSYGTGGYEQYF. As DNA, the CDR3 is TGTGCCAGCAGTTACGGGACAGGGGGCTACGAGCAGTACTTC.

The chain links TRBV2 to TRBJ1-1; no clear D. The CDR3 is made up of 10 amino acids. Germline V CDR1 and CDR2: SNHLY, FYNNEI. V was pared by 6 bases and J by 8 bases, with 7 bases between. Here the CDR3 DNA reads TGTGCCAGCAGCTTGGGAGAAGCTTTCTTT. Translation: CASSLGEAFF.

V and J are TRBV15 and TRBJ1-6; D gene uncertain. Trimming took 1 base from V and 13 from J, leaving 11 bases between them. The germline V gene encodes CDR1 LNHNV and CDR2 YYDKDF (reference sequence). The CDR3 covers 13 residues. The CDR3, as DNA: TGTGCCACCAGCAGAGTCCTGGGTTATCCCCTCCACTTT. Translation: CATSRVLGYPLHF.

This chain links TRBV9 with TRBJ1-4; possibly TRBD1 for D (5 bases). CDR3 length: 13 residues. CDR1 SGDLS and CDR2 YYNGEE come from the germline V gene. With 4 bases removed from V and 5 bases from J, the gap between germline ends came to 9 bases. The CDR3 protein is CASSQGANEKLFF. The CDR3 DNA is TGTGCCAGCAGCCAAGGGGCAAATGAAAAACTGTTTTTT.

The J gene is TRBJ1-3, the V gene TRBV4-1, with D unclear. V lost 1 base and J lost 2, with 12 bases in between. CDR1 is MGHRA, CDR2 YSYEKL, per germline. The CDR3 contains 16 residues. CDR3 nucleotides: TGCGCCAGCAGCCAAGCCCTCCCAGGAGCTGGAAACACCATATATTTT. Its translation is CASSQALPGAGNTIYF.

V gene TRBV4-1 combines with J gene TRBJ1-1; D is unresolved. CDR3 size: 14 residues. V was trimmed by 4 bases and J by 1 base, leaving 10 bases between them. Germline V gene sequence: CDR1 MGHRA, CDR2 YSYEKL. The CDR3 is CASSRDLGNTEAFF. The CDR3 DNA is TGCGCCAGCAGCCGGGATCTCGGGAACACTGAAGCTTTCTTT.

V gene TRBV19 combines with J gene TRBJ2-7; D is unclear. Germline values: CDR1 LNHDA, CDR2 SQIVND (reference sequence). The CDR3 totals 15 residues. V dropped 4 bases and J dropped 1 base, with 14 bases sitting between them. As DNA, the CDR3 is TGTGCCAGTAGTAATCCTAGTGCCCCTTCCTACGAGCAGTACTTC. As protein: CASSNPSAPSYEQYF. Full variable domain (outside the CDR3, taken from reference TRBV19 and TRBJ2-7): DGGITQSPKYLFRKEGQNVTLSCEQNLNHDAMYWYRQDPGQGLRLIYYSQIVNDFQKGDIAEGYSVSREKKESFPLTVTSAQKNPTAFYLCASSNPSAPSYEQYFGPGTRLTVT.

This rearrangement joins TRBV6-5 to TRBJ1-5, with D maybe TRBD1 (5 bases). Trimming shortened V by 6 bases and J by 11 bases, and 17 bases separated the two germline ends. Germline V gives CDR1 MNHEY, CDR2 SVGAGI. The CDR3 sequence is 13 residues long. CDR3 sequence: CASSAQRGGAQHF. The CDR3 bases are TGTGCCAGCAGCGCCCAGAGGGGAGGAGCCCAGCATTTT.

The genes are TRBV7-9 and TRBJ1-1; weak D call: TRBD1 (5 bases). The CDR3 has 15 residues. Germline CDR1 and CDR2: SEHNR and FQNEAQ (reference sequence). V shed 4 bases and J shed 1 base, with 13 bases lying between them. CDR3 amino acids: CASSWEDQGNTEAFF. CDR3 in DNA: TGTGCCAGCAGCTGGGAGGACCAGGGGAACACTGAAGCTTTCTTT.

This chain connects TRBV5-4 to TRBJ1-4; maybe TRBD1 (5 bases). The germline V and J ends were trimmed by 2 bases and 10 bases, with 12 bases remaining between them. This CDR3 region has 13 residues. The germline V gene encodes CDR1 SGHNT and CDR2 YYREEE (reference sequence). This CDR3 is CASSFWGDGKLFF. Here the CDR3 DNA reads TGTGCCAGCAGCTTTTGGGGGGACGGAAAACTGTTTTTT.

The rearrangement uses TRBV12-5 and TRBJ1-4; 7 bases match TRBD1. CDR3 length: 14 amino acids. J was trimmed by 7 bases and V by 7 bases; bases with no gene match: 9. Germline V gene data show CDR1 as LGHNT and CDR2 as FRNRAP. This CDR3 is CASAEGGVGEKLFF. The CDR3 coding sequence is TGTGCTAGTGCCGAAGGGGGCGTCGGTGAAAAACTGTTTTTT.

The chain is built from TRBV28 and TRBJ1-5, with 7 bases aligning to TRBD1. The CDR3 has 14 amino acids. V shed 6 bases and J 7 bases; nucleotides not matched to a gene: 9. Looked up from germline, CDR1 is MDHEN and CDR2 is SYDVKM. In DNA, the CDR3 is TGTGCCAGCAGCCCAGGGACAGCCCCGCAGCCCCAGCATTTT. It translates to CASSPGTAPQPQHF.

The V call is TRBV4-1, the J call TRBJ1-3; D unclear. The ends were cut back, 0 bases at V and 5 bases at J, with 11 bases in the middle. CDR1 is MGHRA, CDR2 YSYEKL, per germline. CDR3 length: 15 residues. The CDR3 DNA reads TGCGCCAGCAGCCAAGATCGAGTGGCACGAAACACCATATATTTT. The encoded protein is CASSQDRVARNTIYF.